This T cell receptor (beta chain) was observed in a study of cytomegalovirus exposure and HLA in healthy donors. This clone was recorded only once. Germline lookup yields CDR1 MNHEY and CDR2 SVGAGI. With 2 bases clipped from V and 5 bases from J, the junction kept 6 bases outside the gene matches. The CDR3 is made up of 14 amino acids. Amplification used 60 Vbeta primers and 13 Jbeta primers. Using immunoSEQ multiplex PCR, the repertoire was profiled, and TCRdb retains in-frame clones only, with some absent. The table includes fewer than 150,000 clones, 65% to 85% detected once. This TCR came from a woman in her twenties or thirties in good health and CMV-seropositive. This chain joins TRBV6-5 and TRBJ2-7; TRBD1 agrees at 7 bases. Sequencing was performed on PBMCs. The CDR3 region is CASSYRSGGHEQYF. Written as DNA, the CDR3 is TGTGCCAGCAGTTACCGGTCAGGGGGACACGAGCAGTACTTC.